Below are 22 T cell receptor beta chains sequenced from a single sample in a study of T cell repertoires in cytomegalovirus infection. One entry per CDR3 protein results from TCRdb running MiXCR on the reads. The sample lists approximately 500,000 distinct CDR3 sequences, roughly a third seen once, with roughly 15% in the top ten. Their antigens are not known. This material consisted of cultured PBMCs, taken from culture after CMV antigen stimulation. The receptors were gathered from a human donor in good health (CMV status not recorded). Some clones in this sample may be carry-over from other donors' samples.

The rearrangement uses TRBV19 and TRBJ2-1; 9 bases map to TRBD2. CDR1 is LNHDA and CDR2 is SQIVND in the germline V gene (reference sequence). Unmatched junction bases numbered 5, after V lost 1 base and J lost 7 bases. There are 15 residues in the CDR3. The CDR3 is CASSIAGLARNEQFF. The CDR3 bases are TGTGCCAGTAGTATAGCCGGACTAGCGCGGAATGAGCAGTTCTTC.

The chain has TRBV29-1 and TRBJ2-5, with 9 bases fitting TRBD1. Germline CDR1 SQVTM, CDR2 ANQGSEA. V lost 4 bases and J lost 4; bases outside the gene matches: 7. This CDR3 comprises 14 residues. The CDR3 here is CSVALGTGRETQYF. CDR3 sequence (DNA): TGCAGCGTTGCCCTTGGGACAGGGAGAGAGACCCAGTACTTC. Variable domain in full (rest from reference TRBV29-1 and TRBJ2-5): SAVISQKPSRDICQRGTSLTIQCQVDSQVTMMFWYRQQPGQSLTLIATANQGSEATYESGFVIDKFPISRPNLTFSTLTVSNMSPEDSSIYLCSVALGTGRETQYFGPGTRLLVL.

This clonotype was observed a handful of times. The chain uses TRBV6-1 and TRBJ2-1; the match to TRBD2 covers 9 bases. Germline V CDR1 and CDR2: MNHNS, SASEGT. This CDR3 is 16 amino acids long. V lost 5 bases to trimming and J lost 4 bases; unmatched junction nucleotides: 9. The CDR3 nucleotides are TGTGCCAGCAGTTCACCCGGGAGCGGGAGGTACAATGAGCAGTTCTTC. Residues: CASSSPGSGRYNEQFF.

This clonotype has only a few counts. The chain uses TRBV20-1 and TRBJ2-1; TRBD2 aligns across 9 bases. The CDR3 extends over 15 amino acids. The germline V gene has CDR1 DFQATT and CDR2 SNEGSKA (reference sequence). Losses at the gene ends were 1 base for V and 6 bases for J; bases not matched to a gene: 7. The CDR3 loop is CSARAQAGGGNEQFF. The CDR3 DNA follows: TGCAGTGCTAGAGCCCAGGCGGGGGGGGGCAATGAGCAGTTCTTC.

V gene TRBV7-8 combines with J gene TRBJ2-1; no reliable D call. V gave up 4 bases and J gave up 6 bases, with 4 bases separating them. There are 11 residues in the CDR3. Germline CDR1 is SGHVS and CDR2 is FQNEAQ. In DNA, the CDR3 is TGTGCCAGCAGCTCCACCAATGAGCAGTTCTTC. It encodes CASSSTNEQFF.

The chain carries TRBV19 and TRBJ1-3, with 7 positions matching TRBD1. Germline V lookup: CDR1 LNHDA, CDR2 SQIVND (reference sequence). J was trimmed by 0 bases and V by 9 bases; bases with no gene match: 8. CDR3 length: 15 amino acids. The CDR3 here is CASRRGDSSGNTIYF. CDR3 sequence (DNA): TGTGCCAGCCGGAGGGGGGACAGCTCTGGAAACACCATATATTTT.

The chain uses TRBV2 and TRBJ2-1; D gene unclear. This CDR3 has 16 residues. CDR1 is SNHLY and CDR2 is FYNNEI in the germline V gene. The ends were cut back, 4 bases at V and 0 bases at J, with 13 bases in the middle. This CDR3 reads CASSGLSPSSYNEQFF. CDR3 DNA sequence: TGTGCCAGCAGTGGGCTAAGCCCAAGCTCCTACAATGAGCAGTTCTTC.

In regard to this clonotype: A read error may produce the germline difference seen at one junction end. This chain uses TRBV12-3 or TRBV12-4 with TRBJ1-1; D is unclear. The CDR3 sequence is 14 residues long. CDR3 loop: CASSYGVTNSEAFF. The CDR3 nucleotides read TGTGCCAGCAGTTACGGAGTTACGAACAGTGAAGCTTTCTTT.

This rearrangement joins TRBV12-5 to TRBJ2-3; 8 nucleotides agree with TRBD1. The V segment lost 7 bases and the J segment 7 bases; nucleotides outside the gene matches: 13. Germline V CDR1 and CDR2: LGHNT, FRNRAP. CDR3 length: 15 amino acids. This chain's CDR3 is CASALQGAGPNTQYF. DNA of the CDR3: TGTGCTAGTGCTCTCCAGGGGGCTGGCCCAAATACGCAGTATTTT.

V gene TRBV4-1 combines with J gene TRBJ1-1; TRBD1 might be the D (6 bases). The CDR3 sequence is 14 residues long. Deletions cut 0 bases from V and 7 bases from J, with 12 bases between. Germline lookup yields CDR1 MGHRA and CDR2 YSYEKL. The CDR3 reads CASSQEAGAGEAFF. CDR3 DNA sequence: TGCGCCAGCAGCCAAGAAGCGGGGGCCGGTGAAGCTTTCTTT.

V is TRBV11-2 and J is TRBJ2-5, with D maybe TRBD1 (6 bases). The germline V gene encodes CDR1 SGHAT and CDR2 FQNNGV. This CDR3 comprises 16 residues. V lost 4 bases and J 1 base, leaving 16 bases between the germline ends. The DNA for the CDR3 is TGTGCCAGCAGCTCGTTGGGGCAGGGGCCCCAAGAGACCCAGTACTTC. Protein: CASSSLGQGPQETQYF.

This chain links TRBV7-6 with TRBJ2-1; D gene ambiguous. V lost 7 bases to trimming and J lost 8 bases, with 12 bases between them. The V gene's germline CDR1 is SGHVS and CDR2 FNYEAQ. This CDR3 has 12 amino acids. Here the CDR3 DNA reads TGTGCCAGCACCCTGGGCGGTGATGAGCAGTTCTTC. Translation: CASTLGGDEQFF.

This chain joins TRBV7-2 and TRBJ1-4, with 7 bases matching TRBD1. The CDR3 length is 14 residues. V trimming: 5 bases; J trimming: 2 bases; junction bases outside the gene matches: 2. From germline, CDR1 is SGHTA and CDR2 FQGNSA. CDR3 residues: CASSAQGTNEKLFF. The CDR3 region has the DNA TGTGCCAGCAGCGCACAGGGGACTAATGAAAAACTGTTTTTT.

The V gene is TRBV29-1, the J gene TRBJ2-1; no definite D call. The CDR3 is 10 amino acids. Germline CDR1 reads SQVTM; CDR2 reads ANQGSEA. V shed 8 bases and J shed 4 bases, with 6 bases lying between them. The CDR3 DNA reads as TGCAGCTCCCTATACAATGAGCAGTTCTTC. This sequence encodes CSSLYNEQFF.

V gene TRBV9 combines with J gene TRBJ2-1, with 9 bases fitting TRBD2. This CDR3 comprises 18 residues. Germline V gives CDR1 SGDLS, CDR2 YYNGEE. V shed 4 bases and J 2 bases; nucleotides not matched to a gene: 13. The CDR3 is CASSPGGSGSSTYNEQFF. CDR3 bases: TGTGCCAGCAGCCCCGGGGGTAGCGGGAGTTCTACCTACAATGAGCAGTTCTTC.

The gene calls are TRBV19 and TRBJ1-2, with 9 nucleotides matching TRBD1. The CDR3 totals 13 residues. The germline CDR1 and CDR2 sequences are LNHDA and SQIVND (reference sequence). The junction had 9 bases not matched to a gene; V was cut back by 9 bases and J by 7 bases. The CDR3 here is CASRGQGIVGYTF. CDR3 DNA: TGTGCCAGCCGGGGACAGGGCATTGTTGGCTACACCTTC.

V is TRBV7-2 and J is TRBJ2-7; D is possibly TRBD2 (5 bases). V dropped 5 bases and J dropped 6 bases, with 14 bases sitting between them. In germline, CDR1 is SGHTA, CDR2 FQGNSA. CDR3 length: 13 residues. CDR3 sequence: CASSLTRDREQYV. DNA for the CDR3: TGTGCCAGCAGCCTCACCCGGGATCGCGAGCAGTACGTC.

The chain joins TRBV7-6 to TRBJ2-7; D gene ambiguous. This CDR3 comprises 13 residues. Germline V gene data show CDR1 as SGHVS and CDR2 as FNYEAQ. V lost 6 bases to trimming and J lost 2 bases, with 11 bases between them. CDR3 DNA sequence: TGTGCCAGCAGTTTAACAGTAGCCTACGAGCAGTACGTC. This codes for CASSLTVAYEQYV.

The table lists this clonotype with a few counts. The chain has TRBV12-3 or TRBV12-4 and TRBJ2-3, with 8 bases aligning to TRBD2. V shed 5 bases, J shed 2 bases, and the junction held 6 bases outside the gene matches. The CDR3 totals 15 residues. As DNA, the CDR3 is TGTGCCAGCAGTCCCTGGACTAGCAACACAGATACGCAGTATTTT. It codes for CASSPWTSNTDTQYF.

This clonotype was counted a few times. The chain uses TRBV6-2 or TRBV6-3 and TRBJ2-3; 7 nucleotides agree with TRBD2. Germline V gives CDR1 MNHEY, CDR2 SVGEGT. V gave up 6 bases and J gave up 3 bases; unmatched junction bases: 9. The CDR3 sequence is 15 residues long. CDR3 region: CASRGLAEVTDTQYF. The CDR3 nucleotides are TGTGCCAGCAGGGGGCTAGCGGAAGTGACAGATACGCAGTATTTT.

The chain employs TRBV19 and TRBJ1-1, with D possibly being TRBD1 (6 bases). V was clipped by 2 bases and J by 1 base, with 11 bases between them. The CDR3 is made up of 15 amino acids. CDR1 is LNHDA, CDR2 SQIVND, per germline (reference sequence). The CDR3 region has the DNA TGTGCCAGTAGTATAAGCGGCAGGGGGAACACTGAAGCTTTCTTT. Translated, it gives CASSISGRGNTEAFF.

The rearrangement uses TRBV19 and TRBJ2-1; 9 positions match TRBD2. The germline V gene encodes CDR1 LNHDA and CDR2 SQIVND (reference sequence). After removal of 5 bases from V and 5 bases from J, the junction contained 10 bases not matched to a gene. The CDR3 length is 16 residues. The CDR3 region has the DNA TGTGCCAGTAGTGTCGGTAGCGGGGGAGGTCACAATGAGCAGTTCTTC. This gives the protein CASSVGSGGGHNEQFF.